Each of the 11 T cell receptor beta chains below was sequenced from the same sample in a study of cytomegalovirus exposure and HLA in healthy donors. Clones were sequenced by immunoSEQ multiplex PCR, and TCRdb holds only the in-frame ones, with some missing. The data contain approximately 160,000 clones, 96% of them seen just once; the ten biggest clones take up 0.8% to 0.95%. Sequenced input: PBMCs. The receptor source for this set is a woman younger than 35 in good health and CMV-seronegative.

This rearrangement joins TRBV5-1 to TRBJ2-1; TRBD2 matches 12 bases. The CDR3 is 16 residues long. The V gene's germline CDR1 is SGHRS and CDR2 YFSETQ. J was trimmed by 5 bases and V by 2 bases; bases with no gene match: 5. CDR3 residues: CASSLTTSGGHNEQFF. In DNA form, the CDR3 reads TGCGCCAGCAGCTTAACGACTAGCGGGGGCCACAATGAGCAGTTCTTC.

Comment on this clone: The germline gene is not matched at one end of the junction; a read error may be the cause. The CDR3 region is CASSYGDSGMDF. Written as DNA, the CDR3 is TGTGCCAGCAGTTACGGGGACAGCGGAATGGATTTT. The chain combines TRBV6-5 with TRBJ1-1; 7 nucleotides line up with TRBD1. This CDR3 region has 12 residues. Looked up from germline, CDR1 is MNHEY and CDR2 is SVGAGI.

The J gene is TRBJ1-2, the V gene TRBV20-1; D is possibly TRBD1 (5 bases). Trimming took off 6 bases at V and 7 bases at J, with 12 bases between the two ends. Germline CDR1 and CDR2: DFQATT and SNEGSKA (reference sequence). CDR3 length: 11 amino acids. In DNA, the CDR3 is TGCAGTGCCCCAGGGAATAGTGGCTACACCTTC. It yields the protein CSAPGNSGYTF.

This chain uses TRBV7-2 with TRBJ1-4; D might be TRBD1 (6 bases). Per germline, CDR1 SGHTA and CDR2 FQGNSA. The CDR3 spans 14 residues. V was shortened by 3 bases and J by 3 bases, with 8 bases between the two germline ends. CDR3 sequence (DNA): TGTGCCAGCAGCTTCGACAGGTCTAATGAAAAACTGTTTTTT. Translated: CASSFDRSNEKLFF.

J is TRBJ1-4 and V is TRBV5-1; 9 nucleotides agree with TRBD1. The trim removed 4 bases at V and 3 bases at J, leaving 7 bases unmatched. The CDR3 contains 16 residues. CDR1 SGHRS and CDR2 YFSETQ come from the germline V gene. The CDR3 coding sequence is TGCGCCAGCAGCGAAAACAGGGGGCTGGCTAATGAAAAACTGTTTTTT. It translates to CASSENRGLANEKLFF.

CDR3 bases: TGTGCCAGCTCACCTCGTACCGGGACAACCATTGAAAAACTGTTTTTT. Amino acids: CASSPRTGTTIEKLFF. The chain is built from TRBV18 and TRBJ1-4, with D possibly TRBD1 on 6 matching bases. The CDR3 extends over 16 amino acids. Per germline, CDR1 KGHSH and CDR2 LQKENI. The ends were cut back, 3 bases at V and 7 bases at J, with 18 bases in the middle.

The CDR3 here is CASSYRRAPEAYEQYF. The CDR3 coding sequence is TGTGCCAGCAGTTATCGCAGGGCCCCCGAGGCCTACGAGCAGTACTTC. V gene TRBV6-5 combines with J gene TRBJ2-7, with TRBD1 as a possible D gene (5 bases). This CDR3 region has 16 residues. With 3 bases removed from V and 2 bases from J, the gap between germline ends came to 17 bases. Germline V gives CDR1 MNHEY, CDR2 SVGAGI.

V gene TRBV7-8 combines with J gene TRBJ2-7, with 8 positions matching TRBD1. The germline V gene encodes CDR1 SGHVS and CDR2 FQNEAQ. This CDR3 is built from 14 residues. Losses at the gene ends were 5 bases for V and 3 bases for J; bases not matched to a gene: 6. CDR3 region: CASSMDRDLYEQYF. The CDR3 DNA sequence: TGTGCCAGCAGCATGGACAGGGACCTCTACGAGCAGTACTTC. The whole variable domain, remainder taken from reference TRBV7-8 and TRBJ2-7, is GAGVSQSPRYKVAKRGQDVALRCDPISGHVSLFWYQQALGQGPEFLTYFQNEAQLDKSGLPSDRFFAERPEGSVSTLKIQRTQQEDSAVYLCASSMDRDLYEQYFGPGTRLTVT.

This chain connects TRBV19 to TRBJ1-1; 7 bases map to TRBD1. The germline gives CDR1 LNHDA, CDR2 SQIVND (reference sequence). The V segment lost 5 bases and the J segment 5 bases; nucleotides outside the gene matches: 5. The CDR3 contains 13 residues. The CDR3 protein is CASSALTGTEAFF. The CDR3 coding sequence is TGTGCCAGTAGTGCCCTGACAGGGACTGAAGCTTTCTTT.

Concerning this clone itself: Other DNA sequences in the sample encode the same CDR3. The chain combines TRBV7-3 with TRBJ1-1; D not resolved. Germline loops: CDR1 SGHTA, CDR2 FQGTGA. The CDR3 runs 13 residues. Trimming took off 2 bases at V and 1 base at J, with 5 bases between the two ends. The CDR3 region is CASSLGRNTEAFF. The CDR3 DNA reads TGTGCCAGCAGCTTAGGGAGGAACACTGAAGCTTTCTTT.

The V call is TRBV6-1, the J call TRBJ2-2, with 9 bases that match TRBD1. The length of the CDR3 is 15 residues. V trimming: 7 bases; J trimming: 4 bases; junction bases outside the gene matches: 7. The germline CDR1 and CDR2 sequences are MNHNS and SASEGT. In DNA, the CDR3 is TGTGCCAGCATTCGCCGGGACAGGGCCACCGGGGAGCTGTTTTTT. This codes for CASIRRDRATGELFF.